The 31 T cell receptor beta chains given below trace back to one sample, sequenced in a study of shared clonotypes between healthy human individuals. Clones were sequenced by immunoSEQ multiplex PCR, and TCRdb holds only the in-frame ones, with some missing. The sample lists 2 million to 2.5 million clones, around 93% occurring once. Naive CD8 cells, CD45RO-negative and positively selected for CCR7, excluded terminally differentiated effector memory CD45RA+ cells. What was sequenced was naive CD8+ T cells from PBMCs. Receptors were obtained from a man younger than 35 in good health. Some clones in this sample may be carry-over from other donors' samples.

The rearrangement joins TRBV6-6 to TRBJ1-1; D may be TRBD1 (5 bases). Trimming removed 8 bases at V and 0 bases at J, with 16 bases between. Germline V gene data show CDR1 as MNHNY and CDR2 as SVGAGI (reference sequence). The CDR3 has 15 amino acids. The DNA of the CDR3 is TGTGCCAGCCGGGCGGGGCACAGAATGAACACTGAAGCTTTCTTT. Protein: CASRAGHRMNTEAFF.

This clone occurred once. This chain joins TRBV18 and TRBJ2-6, with 7 positions matching TRBD1. Germline CDR1 is KGHSH and CDR2 is LQKENI. This CDR3 is 18 amino acids long. The trim removed 0 bases at V and 1 base at J, leaving 6 bases unmatched. The DNA for the CDR3 is TGTGCCAGCTCACCACCAGGGGGCGCCTTTTCTGGGGCCAACGTCCTGACTTTC. It specifies CASSPPGGAFSGANVLTF. Drawing the rest from reference TRBV18 and TRBJ2-6, the complete variable domain is NAGVMQNPRHLVRRRGQEARLRCSPMKGHSHVYWYRQLPEEGLKFMVYLQKENIIDESGMPKERFSAEFPKEGPSILRIQQVVRGDSAAYFCASSPPGGAFSGANVLTFGAGSRLTVL.

Note on this clone: An end of the junction does not agree with germline; a read error may underlie this. The V and J genes are TRBV11-2 and TRBJ2-5, with no clear D. Germline V gene sequence: CDR1 SGHAT, CDR2 FQNNGV. This CDR3 has 13 amino acids. CDR3 DNA sequence: TGTGCCAGCAGCCATCCCCTCCAAGAGACCCGGTACTTC. Translating gives CASSHPLQETRYF.

V is TRBV7-9 and J is TRBJ1-5; the D gene is possibly TRBD1 (5 bases). CDR1 is SEHNR and CDR2 is FQNEAQ in the germline V gene (reference sequence). This CDR3 has 14 amino acids. The V end was cut by 4 bases, the J end by 5 bases, with 12 bases between. CDR3 in DNA: TGTGCCAGCAGCTCATCCGACAGCTATCAGCCCCAGCATTTT. Translating gives CASSSSDSYQPQHF.

The chain carries TRBV4-1 and TRBJ2-2; a possible D gene is TRBD1 (5 bases). The CDR3 is 17 residues long. Germline values: CDR1 MGHRA, CDR2 YSYEKL. Deletions cut 6 bases from V and 3 bases from J, with 20 bases between. CDR3: CASSRIRESSDTGELFF. The CDR3 DNA follows: TGCGCCAGCAGTCGGATCAGGGAATCGTCGGACACCGGGGAGCTGTTTTTT.

V gene TRBV7-4 combines with J gene TRBJ1-5, with D unresolved. The V gene's germline CDR1 is SGHVT and CDR2 SQSDAQ. The V and J ends lost 7 bases and 3 bases respectively, with 13 bases between them. This CDR3 has 14 amino acids. The chain's CDR3 is CASNPRVINQPQHF. For the CDR3, the DNA is TGTGCCAGCAACCCTCGGGTTATCAATCAGCCCCAGCATTTT.

The chain links TRBV7-8 to TRBJ1-2; perhaps TRBD1 as D (6 bases). Trimming took 3 bases from V and 0 from J, leaving 14 bases between them. The CDR3 sequence is 16 residues long. Looked up from germline, CDR1 is SGHVS and CDR2 is FQNEAQ. CDR3 residues: CASSFSRGSANYGYTF. The CDR3 nucleotides are TGTGCCAGCAGCTTCAGCAGGGGCTCAGCTAACTATGGCTACACCTTC.

In its sample, this clone was seen once. The chain has TRBV7-9 and TRBJ1-1; D not resolved. CDR1 is SEHNR and CDR2 is FQNEAQ in the germline V gene (reference sequence). The CDR3 runs to 12 residues. V was pared by 5 bases and J by 6 bases, with 10 bases between. The CDR3 nucleotides read TGTGCCAGCAGCCGCGGACCTTCTGAAGCTTTCTTT. This sequence encodes CASSRGPSEAFF.

V is TRBV29-1 and J is TRBJ2-7; TRBD1 aligns across 8 bases. Looked up from germline, CDR1 is SQVTM and CDR2 is ANQGSEA. J was trimmed by 2 bases and V by 6 bases; bases with no gene match: 6. This CDR3 comprises 13 residues. The CDR3 protein is CSVRLDRAYEQYF. The CDR3 DNA sequence: TGCAGCGTCCGCCTGGACAGGGCCTACGAGCAGTACTTC.

This clone was recorded only once. The genes are TRBV7-9 and TRBJ2-1, with 8 bases lining up with TRBD2. V lost 2 bases, J lost 13 bases, and 4 bases stayed unmatched. CDR3 size: 12 residues. Germline-derived CDR1 and CDR2 are SEHNR and FQNEAQ (reference sequence). The CDR3 here is CASSLLREDQFF. The CDR3 DNA reads TGTGCCAGCAGCTTATTGCGGGAGGATCAGTTCTTC.

This rearrangement joins TRBV6-6 to TRBJ1-2; D ambiguous. There are 13 residues in the CDR3. Per germline, CDR1 MNHNY and CDR2 SVGAGI (reference sequence). Trimming removed 10 bases from V and 2 bases from J, with 14 bases in between. The CDR3: CATLPVGNYGYTF. CDR3 nucleotides: TGTGCCACCCTTCCGGTCGGAAACTATGGCTACACCTTC.

The J gene is TRBJ2-7, the V gene TRBV2, with D maybe TRBD2 (7 bases). The CDR3 consists of 16 residues. The germline CDR1 and CDR2 sequences are SNHLY and FYNNEI. With 6 bases removed from V and 0 bases from J, the gap between germline ends came to 18 bases. CDR3 nucleotide sequence: TGTGCCAGCAGCGAGATTCCAGGGGACTACTCCTACGAGCAGTACTTC. This codes for CASSEIPGDYSYEQYF.

This chain links TRBV2 with TRBJ2-3; unclear D gene. Per germline, CDR1 SNHLY and CDR2 FYNNEI. CDR3 size: 12 residues. V was shortened by 1 base and J by 5 bases, with 4 bases between the two germline ends. CDR3 protein: CASSEGGDTQYF. As DNA, the CDR3 is TGTGCCAGCAGTGAAGGAGGAGATACGCAGTATTTT.

This chain links TRBV5-6 with TRBJ2-1; 7 nucleotides agree with TRBD2. J gave up 7 bases and V 2 bases, and 9 bases lay outside the gene matches. The CDR3 spans 15 residues. CDR1 and CDR2 from the germline V gene are SGHDT and YYEEEE. The CDR3 is CASSFRAGVVNEQFF. The CDR3 DNA sequence: TGTGCCAGCAGCTTCCGGGCGGGAGTGGTAAATGAGCAGTTCTTC.

This clone was detected once. This may stem from a read error, because a much larger clone lies one nucleotide away. The chain has TRBV7-9 and TRBJ1-1, with D uncertain. Germline CDR1 and CDR2: SEHNR and FQNEAQ (reference sequence). Trimming removed 8 bases from V and 4 bases from J, with 8 bases in between. The length of the CDR3 is 11 residues. As DNA, the CDR3 is TGTGCCAGCGGTTGGGGCACTGAAGCTTTCTTT. It yields the protein CASGWGTEAFF. The full variable domain, in which reference TRBV7-9 and TRBJ1-1 provide the parts outside the CDR3, is DTGVSQNPRHKITKRGQNVTFRCDPISEHNRLYWYRQTLGQGPEFLTYFQNEAQLEKSRLLSDRFSAERPKGSFSTLEIQRTEQGDSAMYLCASGWGTEAFFGQGTRLTVV.

The chain has TRBV19 and TRBJ2-7, with unresolved D. Trimming removed 5 bases at V and 0 bases at J, with 14 bases between. The CDR3 has 15 amino acids. From germline, CDR1 is LNHDA and CDR2 SQIVND (reference sequence). CDR3: CASSSFYRPSYEQYF. The CDR3, as DNA: TGTGCCAGTAGTTCGTTCTACCGACCCTCCTACGAGCAGTACTTC.

This chain links TRBV6-1 with TRBJ1-1, with D hard to call. V dropped 8 bases and J dropped 0 bases, with 10 bases sitting between them. Looked up from germline, CDR1 is MNHNS and CDR2 is SASEGT. The CDR3 has 13 residues. The CDR3 protein is CASSRQLNTEAFF. In DNA form, the CDR3 reads TGTGCCAGCTCCCGGCAATTGAACACTGAAGCTTTCTTT.

The gene calls are TRBV28 and TRBJ2-2; 7 bases agree with TRBD2. V shed 5 bases and J 6 bases; nucleotides not matched to a gene: 9. This CDR3 has 15 amino acids. Per germline, CDR1 MDHEN and CDR2 SYDVKM. CDR3 sequence: CASSPRREGPGELFF. CDR3 coding DNA: TGTGCCAGCAGTCCCCGTAGGGAGGGACCCGGGGAGCTGTTTTTT. Supplemented by reference TRBV28 and TRBJ2-2, the full variable domain reads DVKVTQSSRYLVKRTGEKVFLECVQDMDHENMFWYRQDPGLGLRLIYFSYDVKMKEKGDIPEGYSVSREKKERFSLILESASTNQTSMYLCASSPRREGPGELFFGEGSRLTVL.

V gene TRBV23-1 combines with J gene TRBJ2-7, with 7 nucleotides matching TRBD1. TRBV23-1 is marked as an open reading frame, function uncertain. There are 14 residues in the CDR3. With 3 bases clipped from V and 4 bases from J, the junction kept 6 bases outside the gene matches. CDR3 nucleotides: TGCGCCAGCAGTCAGAGGGACAGAAGTTACGAGCAGTACTTC. Translation: CASSQRDRSYEQYF.

This chain connects TRBV14 to TRBJ2-7; TRBD2 matches 11 bases. Germline values: CDR1 SGHDN, CDR2 FVKESK. J gave up 4 bases and V 3 bases, and 8 bases lay outside the gene matches. This CDR3 has 16 amino acids. The CDR3 protein is CASSQYPGLAEYEQYF. The CDR3 region has the DNA TGTGCCAGCAGCCAGTACCCGGGACTAGCGGAATACGAGCAGTACTTC.

CDR3 DNA sequence: TGTGCCAGCAGCTTTGGACAGGACGCCTACGAGCAGTACTTC. This gives the protein CASSFGQDAYEQYF. The chain couples TRBV5-6 to TRBJ2-7; 7 bases fit TRBD1. This CDR3 is 14 amino acids long. The trim removed 2 bases at V and 2 bases at J, leaving 4 bases unmatched. Germline lookup yields CDR1 SGHDT and CDR2 YYEEEE.

The V and J genes are TRBV27 and TRBJ2-7; TRBD1 aligns across 9 bases. V shed 3 bases, J shed 2 bases, and the junction held 5 bases outside the gene matches. Germline CDR1 MNHEY, CDR2 SMNVEV (reference sequence). The CDR3 has 15 amino acids. CDR3 amino acids: CASSFRTGETYEQYF. As DNA, the CDR3 is TGTGCCAGCAGTTTCCGGACAGGGGAGACCTACGAGCAGTACTTC.

J is TRBJ2-7 and V is TRBV5-1; 8 positions agree with TRBD1. J gave up 0 bases and V 3 bases, and 11 bases lay outside the gene matches. Germline V gene data show CDR1 as SGHRS and CDR2 as YFSETQ. This CDR3 is built from 17 residues. This chain's CDR3 is CASSYVDGTGISYEQYF. Written as DNA, the CDR3 is TGCGCCAGCAGCTACGTCGATGGGACAGGCATCTCCTACGAGCAGTACTTC.

Points on this clone: Additional DNA sequences in this sample encode the identical CDR3. The chain combines TRBV5-6 with TRBJ2-7; 9 bases are shared with TRBD1. The CDR3 sequence is 15 residues long. CDR1 is SGHDT, CDR2 YYEEEE, per germline. The V and J ends lost 0 bases and 4 bases, in that order; junction bases with no gene match: 5. This CDR3 reads CASSLGGTGSYEQYF. In nucleotides, the CDR3 is TGTGCCAGCAGCTTGGGGGGGACAGGGTCGTACGAGCAGTACTTC. The whole variable domain, remainder taken from reference TRBV5-6 and TRBJ2-7, is DAGVTQSPTHLIKTRGQQVTLRCSPKSGHDTVSWYQQALGQGPQFIFQYYEEEERQRGNFPDRFSGHQFPNYSSELNVNALLLGDSALYLCASSLGGTGSYEQYFGPGTRLTVT.

The chain couples TRBV7-9 to TRBJ2-1, with 7 nucleotides matching TRBD2. V lost 5 bases, J lost 14 bases, and 9 bases stayed unmatched. The V gene's germline CDR1 is SEHNR and CDR2 FQNEAQ (reference sequence). The CDR3 loop spans 12 amino acids. The CDR3 DNA follows: TGTGCCAGCAGCCTCAGCGGGGTAGGGGAGTTCTTC. It is translated as CASSLSGVGEFF.

This clone was detected once. The gene calls are TRBV7-6 and TRBJ2-7; D might be TRBD2 (6 bases). Trimming pared 2 bases from V and 4 bases from J, leaving 21 bases between. This CDR3 has 17 amino acids. Germline CDR1 is SGHVS and CDR2 is FNYEAQ. The CDR3 is CASSLSTGTVEGYEQYF. CDR3 coding DNA: TGTGCCAGCAGCTTAAGCACCGGGACCGTGGAGGGATACGAGCAGTACTTC.

V is TRBV7-9 and J is TRBJ1-2; D ambiguous. Trimming took 7 bases from V and 3 from J, leaving 18 bases between them. This CDR3 contains 15 residues. CDR1 is SEHNR and CDR2 is FQNEAQ in the germline V gene (reference sequence). The CDR3 protein is CASNPPGWSDYGYTF. Written as DNA, the CDR3 is TGTGCCAGCAACCCCCCCGGGTGGTCAGACTATGGCTACACCTTC. The variable domain in full, completed from reference TRBV7-9 and TRBJ1-2, reads DTGVSQNPRHKITKRGQNVTFRCDPISEHNRLYWYRQTLGQGPEFLTYFQNEAQLEKSRLLSDRFSAERPKGSFSTLEIQRTEQGDSAMYLCASNPPGWSDYGYTFGSGTRLTVV.

This chain joins TRBV6-6 and TRBJ1-2, with D maybe TRBD1 (6 bases). This CDR3 spans 13 amino acids. The V end lost 3 bases, the J end lost 7 bases, and 12 bases lay between the germline ends. From germline, CDR1 is MNHNY and CDR2 SVGAGI (reference sequence). Here the CDR3 DNA reads TGTGCCAGCAGTTATGCAGGGGTCGGTGGCTACACCTTC. Translating it yields CASSYAGVGGYTF.

This chain joins TRBV27 and TRBJ1-1; D is undetermined. The CDR3 has 13 residues. Trimming stripped 6 bases from V and 2 bases from J, with 10 bases between. The V gene's germline CDR1 is MNHEY and CDR2 SMNVEV (reference sequence). CDR3 DNA sequence: TGTGCCAGCAGCCAAAAGGGTAACACTGAAGCTTTCTTT. Its translation: CASSQKGNTEAFF.

Note on this clone: Additional DNA sequences in this sample encode the identical CDR3. V usage is TRBV7-9 and J usage is TRBJ2-7; D gene unclear. In germline, CDR1 is SEHNR, CDR2 FQNEAQ (reference sequence). V lost 3 bases, J lost 3 bases, and 6 bases lay in between. This CDR3 spans 12 amino acids. CDR3 sequence reads: CASSFTSYEQYF. CDR3 DNA: TGTGCCAGCAGCTTCACAAGCTACGAGCAGTACTTC.

Comment on this clone: Different DNA sequences within this sample yield the same CDR3. V is TRBV4-3 and J is TRBJ2-7; D may be TRBD2 (6 bases). This CDR3 has 13 residues. The germline gives CDR1 LGHNA, CDR2 YSLEER. The germline V and J ends were trimmed by 1 base and 5 bases, with 9 bases remaining between them. The CDR3 nucleotides are TGCGCCAGCAGCCAAGGAGGCGGGGACGAGCAGTACTTC. It specifies CASSQGGGDEQYF.